The following is a T cell receptor beta chain sequence with its context. Its cognate antigen is unknown. There are 13 residues in the CDR3. Trimming stripped 4 bases from V and 8 bases from J, with 14 bases between. Germline CDR1 is MNHEY and CDR2 is SVGEGT. The source of the sample is a study of regulatory T cells in long-lasting Graves disease. Time point indicated: newly diagnosed GD, antithyroid drugs for less than 3 months. The authors made the TCR library using RNA they extracted from PBMCs. Diagnoses of Graves' disease were made by American Thyroid Association guidelines. From an endocrinology department in Xi'an, China, came the patients. Points from the study as a whole: Persistent Graves' disease cases displayed lower TCR diversity than newly diagnosed ones.

Researchers made TCR beta libraries by using iRepertoire HTBI primers and running Arm-PCR on CDR3 regions. TCRdb reprocessed the multiplex PCR reads via MiXCR and lists one record per CDR3 protein. The repertoire holds approximately 400,000 distinct CDR3 sequences, with 15% as singletons. These data also formed part of another study, on T cells in Graves' hyperthyroidism and ophthalmopathy. From that study: Over 18 months, lack of ophthalmopathy progression marked Graves' hyperthyroidism as stable.

This clonotype was obtained from a woman aged 40 to 50 with Graves disease. The V gene is TRBV6-2 or TRBV6-3, the J gene TRBJ1-2, with TRBD1 as a possible D gene (5 bases). The sequencing used peripheral blood mononuclear cells (PBMCs), collected at new diagnosis, from a patient treated with antithyroid drugs. The DNA for the CDR3 is TGTGCCAGCAGTTCCCCTGCAGGGAGCGGCTACACCTTC. Encoded protein: CASSSPAGSGYTF.